The 31 T cell receptor beta chains below all came from one sample that was sequenced in a study of metastatic and nonmetastatic thyroid tumors (dated by TCRdb to the early 2020s). Library preparation employed PCR. The run used an Illumina HiSeq 4000. Clones were called with MiXCR by TCRdb after fastp trimmed the public reads at Q25, and only in-frame beta chains were retained. The sample includes about 50,000 clones, with around 4% observed a single time. The top ten constitute 8% to 10% of the sample. No patient had received any treatment before thyroid surgery. The sample consisted of blood. The receptors here all came from a female donor with papillary thyroid cancer or a benign thyroid nodule (not recorded which). Some clones in this sample may be carry-over from other donors' samples.

This clone was seen only a few times. Its ends do not fully match the called genes, so a read error is possible. CDR3 bases: TGTGCCAGCAGGGGACAAGTGAATCAGCACCAGCATTTT. This gives the protein CASRGQVNQHQHF. The V call is TRBV2, the J call TRBJ1-5, with D tentatively TRBD1 (6 bases). There are 13 residues in the CDR3. In germline, CDR1 is SNHLY, CDR2 FYNNEI.

As for this clone: At one of its ends the junction is not consistent with the germline gene, which may arise from a read error. J is TRBJ2-3 and V is TRBV15; D may be TRBD1 or TRBD2 (6 bases each). The CDR3 length is 13 residues. Per the germline V gene, CDR1 is LNHNV and CDR2 is YYDKDF (reference sequence). The CDR3 DNA follows: TGTGCCACCCGGGGGCGCAGCACAGATACGGAGTATTTT. Translating gives CATRGRSTDTEYF.

This clone was seen only a few times. V is TRBV7-8 and J is TRBJ2-2; the match to TRBD1 covers 9 bases. The V and J ends lost 5 bases and 3 bases, in that order; junction bases with no gene match: 4. The CDR3 runs to 15 residues. CDR1 is SGHVS and CDR2 is FQNEAQ in the germline V gene. CDR3 region: CASSRWTGDTGELFF. In DNA form, the CDR3 reads TGTGCCAGCAGCAGATGGACAGGGGACACCGGGGAGCTGTTTTTT.

This clone came up a few times. The rearrangement links TRBV6-2 or TRBV6-3 to TRBJ2-7; a weak D match, TRBD1 (6 bases). This CDR3 is 16 amino acids long. Trimming took 1 base from V and 2 from J, leaving 15 bases between them. CDR1 is MNHEY, CDR2 SVGEGT, per germline. The CDR3 DNA reads TGTGCCAGCAGTTACTTCCACGGGGACAAGCCCTACGAGCAGTACTTC. Encoded protein: CASSYFHGDKPYEQYF.

This clone was seen many times. This sequence joins TRBV13 and TRBJ2-3; 10 nucleotides match TRBD2. The junction had 12 bases not matched to a gene; V was cut back by 4 bases and J by 2 bases. Germline CDR1 is PRHDT and CDR2 is FYEKMQ (reference sequence). The CDR3 has 18 residues. CDR3 in amino acids: CASSSRASGRRVTDTQYF. Written as DNA, the CDR3 is TGTGCCAGCAGCTCCCGGGCTAGCGGGAGAAGGGTCACAGATACGCAGTATTTT.

This clone has ten or more counts. The rearrangement links TRBV19 to TRBJ2-7, with 10 bases fitting TRBD2. This CDR3 is 15 amino acids long. The ends lost 4 bases at V and 5 bases at J; junction bases unmatched: 8. In germline, CDR1 is LNHDA, CDR2 SQIVND (reference sequence). For the CDR3, the DNA is TGTGCCAGTAGTACCAGGACTAGCGGTTCCAACGAGCAGTACTTC. It yields the protein CASSTRTSGSNEQYF.

This clone was seen a few times. The V call is TRBV2, the J call TRBJ2-1; 12 bases align to TRBD2. V lost 6 bases, J lost 7 bases, and 4 bases stayed unmatched. The germline gives CDR1 SNHLY, CDR2 FYNNEI. The CDR3 totals 14 residues. The CDR3, as DNA: TGTGCCAGCAGAGGACTAGCGGGGCTGAATGAGCAGTTCTTC. Amino acid sequence: CASRGLAGLNEQFF.

This clone occurred many times. V and J are TRBV2 and TRBJ2-5, with a tentative D call TRBD2 (5 bases). This CDR3 has 13 amino acids. V gave up 8 bases and J gave up 2 bases, with 12 bases separating them. Germline CDR1 is SNHLY and CDR2 is FYNNEI. CDR3 region: CASSIGLQETQYF. In nucleotides, the CDR3 is TGTGCCAGCTCGATAGGACTGCAAGAGACCCAGTACTTC.

This clone was counted between two and nine times. CDR3 loop: CAIGYQADQETQYF. The CDR3 DNA sequence: TGTGCCATCGGATACCAGGCGGACCAAGAGACCCAGTACTTC. The V and J genes are TRBV10-3 and TRBJ2-5; D is unresolved. V dropped 8 bases and J dropped 0 bases, with 13 bases sitting between them. The CDR3 length is 14 residues. Germline-derived CDR1 and CDR2 are ENHRY and SYGVKD.

This clone was observed at least ten times. The V gene is TRBV7-8, the J gene TRBJ2-1, with D tentatively TRBD2 (6 bases). Germline-derived CDR1 and CDR2 are SGHVS and FQNEAQ. Trimming left V 4 bases short and J 3 bases short, with 19 bases between. The CDR3 has 17 residues. Here the CDR3 DNA reads TGTGCCAGCAGCTCCAACTCCGGGGGTCGGGGCTACAATGAGCAGTTCTTC. Translating it yields CASSSNSGGRGYNEQFF.

This clone was observed a handful of times. The rearrangement joins TRBV2 to TRBJ2-3; D gene unclear. Germline values: CDR1 SNHLY, CDR2 FYNNEI. V was cut by 6 bases and J by 2 bases, with 6 bases left in between. This CDR3 region has 12 residues. The CDR3 coding sequence is TGTGCCAGCAGGGGATACACAGATACGCAGTATTTT. The encoded protein is CASRGYTDTQYF.

This clone was seen repeatedly, ten times or more. At one of its ends the junction is not consistent with the germline gene, which may arise from a read error. Within the sample, other DNA sequences also encode this same CDR3. CDR3 bases: TGCAACGTTGCCGTTTCCTCTGGGGCCAACGTCCTGACTTTC. Residues: CNVAVSSGANVLTF. The gene calls are TRBV29-1 and TRBJ2-6; D is uncertain. CDR1 and CDR2 (germline): SQVTM, ANQGSEA. This CDR3 contains 14 residues.

This clone was seen more than once but under ten times. The genes are TRBV7-3 and TRBJ1-2; the D gene is possibly TRBD1 (6 bases). Germline-derived CDR1 and CDR2 are SGHTA and FQGTGA. The CDR3 extends over 13 amino acids. V was shortened by 5 bases and J by 6 bases, with 13 bases between the two germline ends. The CDR3 spells CASSTERGNGYTF. The CDR3 DNA reads as TGTGCCAGCAGCACAGAAAGGGGGAATGGCTACACCTTC.

This clone was seen ten or more times. The chain has TRBV12-3 or TRBV12-4 and TRBJ2-1; 10 nucleotides line up with TRBD2. The CDR3 runs to 15 residues. V shed 7 bases, J shed 2 bases, and the junction held 5 bases outside the gene matches. The CDR3 sequence: CASTPLAGAYNEQFF. CDR3 sequence (DNA): TGTGCCAGCACCCCCCTAGCGGGAGCCTACAATGAGCAGTTCTTC.

The chain has TRBV6-1 and TRBJ2-2; D is perhaps TRBD2 (5 bases). Germline CDR1 reads MNHNS; CDR2 reads SASEGT. Trimming took off 7 bases at V and 6 bases at J, with 9 bases between the two ends. The CDR3 extends over 12 amino acids. The CDR3 sequence: CASNEGAGELFF. CDR3 sequence (DNA): TGTGCCAGCAATGAGGGCGCCGGGGAGCTGTTTTTT.

This clone has ten or more counts. The rearrangement uses TRBV9 and TRBJ2-5; 8 bases agree with TRBD1. CDR3 length equals 18 residues. Germline CDR1 is SGDLS and CDR2 is YYNGEE. V gave up 0 bases and J gave up 1 base; unmatched junction bases: 11. CDR3 nucleotides: TGTGCCAGCAGCGTAGGGGGCGGTGGACAGGGCAGCCAAGAGACCCAGTACTTC. Residues: CASSVGGGGQGSQETQYF.

Ten or more counts support this clone. The chain combines TRBV12-3 or TRBV12-4 with TRBJ1-2; weak D call: TRBD1 (6 bases). CDR3 length: 13 amino acids. Trimming stripped 3 bases from V and 7 bases from J, with 12 bases between. This chain's CDR3 is CASSLSGVSGYTF. The CDR3 bases are TGTGCCAGCAGTTTGTCAGGGGTGAGTGGCTACACCTTC.

This clone was detected ten times or more. V usage is TRBV11-3 and J usage is TRBJ2-5, with D unresolved. Trimming removed 0 bases from V and 2 bases from J, with 13 bases in between. The CDR3 extends over 16 amino acids. Germline V lookup: CDR1 SGHNT, CDR2 YENEEA. CDR3 DNA: TGTGCCAGCAGCTTAGAAGAAGGGATGGGACAAGAGACCCAGTACTTC. As protein: CASSLEEGMGQETQYF.

This chain uses TRBV6-5 with TRBJ1-2; possibly TRBD1 for D (5 bases). CDR1 and CDR2 (germline): MNHEY, SVGAGI. The CDR3 covers 15 residues. V gave up 2 bases and J gave up 7 bases, with 17 bases separating them. CDR3 nucleotide sequence: TGTGCCAGCAGTTACCCGGGACGAGGCCTGGGTGGCTACACCTTC. This encodes CASSYPGRGLGGYTF.

This clone has only a few counts. The V gene is TRBV7-2, the J gene TRBJ1-2, with 8 bases that match TRBD1. There are 18 residues in the CDR3. Germline loops: CDR1 SGHTA, CDR2 FQGNSA. Trimming cost V 3 bases and J 4 bases; bases outside gene matches: 16. The CDR3 region has the DNA TGTGCCAGCAGCTTGACAGGGGCGCGTGCTAGGAGTGGCTATGGCTACACCTTC. Translating gives CASSLTGARARSGYGYTF.

This clone showed up many times. The chain links TRBV5-1 to TRBJ1-5; 9 bases line up with TRBD1. The CDR3 is 22 amino acids. After removal of 4 bases from V and 6 bases from J, the junction contained 29 bases not matched to a gene. CDR1 and CDR2 (germline): SGHRS, YFSETQ. The CDR3 DNA reads TGCGCCAGCAGCCCGGGCACCTCCGGGACAGGGTATAGCTCATCCTCGGGTCAGCCCCAGCATTTT. It translates to CASSPGTSGTGYSSSSGQPQHF. The complete variable domain, with remaining parts taken from reference TRBV5-1 and TRBJ1-5, reads KAGVTQTPRYLIKTRGQQVTLSCSPISGHRSVSWYQQTPGQGLQFLFEYFSETQRNKGNFPGRFSGRQFSNSRSEMNVSTLELGDSALYLCASSPGTSGTGYSSSSGQPQHFGDGTRLSIL.

This clone was counted many times. The sample holds other DNA sequences that translate to the same CDR3. The gene calls are TRBV29-1 and TRBJ2-1, with TRBD2 matching 10 bases. Germline CDR1 reads SQVTM; CDR2 reads ANQGSEA. Trimming took 7 bases from V and 8 from J; bases not matched to a gene: 8. The CDR3 runs 13 residues. The CDR3 loop reads CSDSSGSAHEQFF. The CDR3 DNA follows: TGCAGCGACTCTAGCGGGAGCGCCCATGAGCAGTTCTTC.

This clone was seen many times. The V gene is TRBV10-3, the J gene TRBJ1-2; TRBD1 matches 8 bases. The CDR3 loop spans 14 amino acids. Germline CDR1 reads ENHRY; CDR2 reads SYGVKD. Losses at the gene ends were 7 bases for V and 3 bases for J; bases not matched to a gene: 7. The CDR3 sequence is CAIKGQGGDYGYTF. CDR3 DNA sequence: TGTGCCATCAAAGGACAGGGTGGAGACTATGGCTACACCTTC.

This rearrangement joins TRBV20-1 to TRBJ2-1, with D unresolved. Per the germline V gene, CDR1 is DFQATT and CDR2 is SNEGSKA (reference sequence). V was cut by 2 bases and J by 0 bases, with 14 bases left in between. The CDR3 extends over 16 amino acids. The DNA of the CDR3 is TGCAGTGCTAGACCGGCGCGTCGAGTCTCCTACAATGAGCAGTTCTTC. Its translation: CSARPARRVSYNEQFF.

In its sample, this clone was seen a few times. The gene calls are TRBV20-1 and TRBJ1-5, with D perhaps TRBD1 (6 bases). From germline, CDR1 is DFQATT and CDR2 SNEGSKA (reference sequence). The CDR3 is made up of 13 amino acids. Trimming removed 1 base from V and 7 bases from J, with 11 bases in between. DNA of the CDR3: TGCAGTGCTAGAGTCCCAGGGGAGCAGCCCCAGCATTTT. Its translation: CSARVPGEQPQHF.

At least ten counts were recorded for this clone. The chain recombines TRBV9 with TRBJ2-1, with unresolved D. The V gene lost 0 bases and the J gene lost 3 bases, with 4 bases spanning the gap. Per germline, CDR1 SGDLS and CDR2 YYNGEE. CDR3 size: 13 residues. CDR3 nucleotide sequence: TGTGCCAGCAGCGTAGGAGACTACAATGAGCAGTTCTTC. Its protein is CASSVGDYNEQFF.

This clone was seen many times. The chain carries TRBV30 and TRBJ1-1; unclear D gene. V gave up 3 bases and J gave up 1 base, with 9 bases separating them. CDR3 length: 13 amino acids. Germline CDR1 GTSNPN, CDR2 SVGIG (reference sequence). The CDR3 region has the DNA TGTGCCTGGAGAGCTCAGGCGAACACTGAAGCTTTCTTT. This sequence encodes CAWRAQANTEAFF.

This rearrangement joins TRBV12-3 or TRBV12-4 to TRBJ2-7, with D tentatively TRBD2 (5 bases). The CDR3 covers 11 residues. Trimming took off 3 bases at V and 6 bases at J, with 6 bases between the two ends. Here the CDR3 DNA reads TGTGCCAGCAGTTTGGCGGGCGAGCAGTACTTC. Amino acid sequence: CASSLAGEQYF.

The chain links TRBV27 to TRBJ2-3; 13 positions agree with TRBD2. The CDR3 is 14 amino acids. V shed 5 bases and J 8 bases; nucleotides not matched to a gene: 4. In germline, CDR1 is MNHEY, CDR2 SMNVEV (reference sequence). CDR3 region: CASSTSGRAPTQYF. The DNA of the CDR3 is TGTGCCAGCAGTACTAGCGGGAGGGCCCCTACGCAGTATTTT.

This clone was observed a few times. V is TRBV12-3 or TRBV12-4 and J is TRBJ1-2; TRBD1 might be the D (5 bases). V lost 6 bases to trimming and J lost 4 bases, with 12 bases between them. The CDR3 length is 13 residues. This chain's CDR3 is CASSLGGSYGYTF. The CDR3 coding sequence is TGTGCCAGCAGCTTGGGGGGATCCTATGGCTACACCTTC.

Ten or more counts support this clone. The rearrangement links TRBV12-5 to TRBJ2-7; 10 positions agree with TRBD2. This CDR3 is 14 amino acids long. CDR1 is LGHNT, CDR2 FRNRAP, per germline. V gave up 5 bases and J gave up 6 bases; unmatched junction bases: 7. The CDR3 sequence is CASGRSGRAVEQYF. The CDR3 DNA sequence: TGTGCTAGTGGTAGGAGCGGGAGGGCCGTCGAGCAGTACTTC.